The entry that follows covers one T cell receptor beta chain sequence. Its antigen has not been determined. Base-call qualities are not available, and no considerably larger clone is one nucleotide away. Germline trimming: 5 bases from V, 0 bases from J; junction bases outside gene matches: 6. Per the germline V gene (reference sequence), SGHKS is the CDR1 and YYEKEE is the CDR2. The CDR3 runs 16 residues from the cysteine to the phenylalanine. Only the CDR3 part of the read is kept: 48 bases, read in frame from the first base. This entry comes from a study of patients and donors after allogeneic stem cell transplantation (dated by TCRdb to 2020 to 2021). Receptor libraries were prepared by RT-PCR. The reads were generated on a NextSeq 550. TCRdb redid the processing of the public reads, applying fastp at Q25 and MiXCR, and retained in-frame beta chains. Entries are consolidated by CDR3 protein sequence, retaining the most common genes and DNA. The table for this sample lists about 150,000 distinct CDR3 sequences; 30% to 45% of them were counted only once. The top ten hold about 50% of the sample.

The chain is encoded by TRBV5-5 joined to TRBJ2-3, and TRBD2 matches 10 of the central bases. This sequence was found in a human donor who was either an allogeneic HSCT recipient or a stem cell or donor lymphocyte infusion donor (not recorded which). It is not recorded whose cells these are; they may come from a transplant donor. Specimen: blood, either unsorted or a sorted T cell fraction (not recorded which). CDR3 loop: CASSTSGASSTDTQYF. The DNA is TGTGCCAGCAGTACTAGCGGGGCGTCGAGCACAGATACGCAGTATTTT.